This TCR beta chain was identified during a study of tumor and adjacent non-tumor tissue in lung cancer (dated by TCRdb to between 2017 and 2018). Some background on the complete study: Of the cohort, more than ten patients had adenocarcinoma, 2 had squamous cell carcinoma and 1 had small cell lung cancer. For each patient, one tumor sample and one normal lung sample were taken, giving roughly 30 paired specimens that underwent TCRbeta CDR3 sequencing. Using bulk TCRbeta repertoires from 15 lung cancer patients, the study set lung tumor tissue side by side with matched distant non-tumor lung tissue. In total, sequencing yielded 95 million to 150 million productive TCRbeta reads, which works out to an average of around 4.2 million reads per sample. The roughly 15 patients were aged roughly 30 to 85 years, included about 10 men and 5 women, and had TNM stage I to III disease. What the authors observed across the whole study: Because peripheral blood was not sequenced, blood TCRbeta repertoires in the lung cancer patients of the study were not examined. A significantly larger cumulative share of the repertoire was made up by the top 100 clones in normal lung than in tumor tissue. The cohort had only approximately 15 patients, and the authors noted that larger samples and more detailed clinical data are needed. Significantly higher TCR diversity was found in younger patients, and higher tumor TCR diversity was associated with shorter overall and disease-free survival. Significantly higher TCR diversity (inverse Simpson) was observed in tumor tissue than in normal lung tissue (roughly 470 vs 170, P = 0.0075, Mann-Whitney U test). The sequencing platform is not named in the methods, and unique molecular identifiers are not mentioned.

The library was made by multiplex PCR. The sequencing machine was an Illumina HiSeq 2500. TCRbeta libraries were constructed through three rounds of nested PCR with primers (Table S4) according to protocols adapted from ARM-PCR. Before sequencing, PCR products in the 200-500 bp range were cut out of the gel and cleaned up using the QIAquick gel extraction kit. The source study handled its data this way. Reads were cleaned with Trimmomatic, merged with FLASH into complete CDR3 sequences, and assigned to V(D)J germline segments with MiTCR. VDJtools was used to compute clonal diversity as the inverse Simpson's index. A read counted as productive if the sequence was in-frame and lacked a premature stop codon. TCRdb took the public reads, trimmed them with fastp at Q25, ran MiXCR for clone calling and kept in-frame beta chains. Merged by CDR3 protein, the rows form single entries marked with the most common genes and DNA. TCRdb's processing, not the authors' own work, is the source of the V and J calls. A total of roughly 65,000 distinct CDR3 sequences appear in this sample, roughly three fifths of them only once. In total, the top ten clones hold 20% to 25% of the sample.

Counted from cysteine to phenylalanine, this CDR3 has 15 amino acids. CDR3 DNA only is kept here, 45 bases in frame from base 1. CDR1 DFQATT and CDR2 SNEGSKA were looked up in the germline V gene (reference sequence). About this clonotype: No cognate antigen has been identified for it. The junction differs from germline at one of its ends, possibly a read error.

Bulk unsorted tissue served as the source for RNA extraction, and RNA quality was assessed using a NanoDrop ND-1000 and an Agilent 2100. All donors had newly diagnosed lung cancer, had not received prior chemotherapy, and were admitted for thoracic surgery in China between August and November 2014. The study excluded patients who had received radiotherapy or chemotherapy before or who had another cancer at the same time. Surgical tissue pieces of about 1-2.3 cm3 were preserved in RNAlater solution and were kept at -80 degrees C until use. The sequenced sample was lung tumor tissue. In this chain, TRBV20-1 is recombined with TRBJ1-2, with the D gene not clear enough to name. The origin of this receptor is a man aged 50-59 years with non-small cell lung cancer. The CDR3 reads as follows: CSARRPPGTNYVYTF. The nucleotides are TGCAGTGCTAGACGCCCCCCCGGTACTAACTATGTCTACACCTTC.